This T cell receptor beta chain was recovered during a study of T cell repertoires in cytomegalovirus infection. On this clonotype itself: Its antigen is undetermined.

From the reads, TCRdb called clonotypes with MiXCR, one entry per CDR3 protein. This table has under 300,000 distinct CDR3 sequences, 20% to 25% appearing once. V was pared by 4 bases and J by 1 base, with 15 bases between. CDR1 and CDR2 (germline): SGHRS, YFSETQ. CDR3 length: 16 amino acids. The chain carries TRBV5-1 and TRBJ2-1, with D perhaps matching TRBD1 (7 bases). The receptor was derived from a human donor in good health (CMV status not recorded). Some clones in this sample may be carry-over from other donors' samples. This specimen consisted of cultured PBMCs, obtained from culture after CMV antigen stimulation. For the CDR3, the DNA is TGCGCCAGCAGCAACACAGGGGCGGGATCCTACAATGAGCAGTTCTTC. It specifies CASSNTGAGSYNEQFF. The full variable domain, in which reference TRBV5-1 and TRBJ2-1 provide the parts outside the CDR3, is KAGVTQTPRYLIKTRGQQVTLSCSPISGHRSVSWYQQTPGQGLQFLFEYFSETQRNKGNFPGRFSGRQFSNSRSEMNVSTLELGDSALYLCASSNTGAGSYNEQFFGPGTRLTVL.